One and the same sample provided the 9 T cell receptor beta chains below, sequenced in a study of vaccination effects on CD4 cells after COVID-19. The ViraFEST assay expanded antigen-specific CD4+ T cells with viral peptide pools before sequencing. Subsequent to ten to eleven days of culture, CD4+ T cells were isolated. A positive SARS-CoV-2 PCR test fell between March and December 2020. These receptors have no identified antigens. Assay: immunoSEQ multiplex PCR; the TCRdb copy retains only in-frame clones and omits some. Seen here are tens of thousands of clones, about three quarters observed once, and the top ten hold about 18%. The material sequenced was CD4+ T cells from PBMCs cultured with HCoV-NL63 spike peptides, taken before COVID-19 vaccination. The receptors were gathered from a human donor who had a prior SARS-CoV-2 infection.

The chain employs TRBV4-1 and TRBJ2-5; 7 bases line up with TRBD1. The CDR3 has 18 amino acids. V lost 0 bases and J lost 4; bases outside the gene matches: 14. Germline-derived CDR1 and CDR2 are MGHRA and YSYEKL. CDR3 region: CASSQEERGQIYRETQYF. As DNA, the CDR3 is TGCGCCAGCAGCCAAGAAGAAAGGGGACAGATTTACCGAGAGACCCAGTACTTC.

The chain carries TRBV2 and TRBJ2-2; 8 nucleotides agree with TRBD1. This CDR3 is built from 14 residues. Germline CDR1 and CDR2: SNHLY and FYNNEI. The trim removed 6 bases at V and 5 bases at J, leaving 5 bases unmatched. DNA for the CDR3: TGTGCCAGCAGGGACAGGGTGTCGACCGGGGAGCTGTTTTTT. This gives the protein CASRDRVSTGELFF.

This chain uses TRBV6-5 with TRBJ2-3, with 8 bases aligning to TRBD1. The V segment lost 0 bases and the J segment 4 bases; nucleotides outside the gene matches: 3. The CDR3 length is 15 residues. The germline gives CDR1 MNHEY, CDR2 SVGAGI. Here the CDR3 DNA reads TGTGCCAGCAGTTACTCCGACAGGGGAGCAGATACGCAGTATTTT. Its translation is CASSYSDRGADTQYF.

The chain uses TRBV4-1 and TRBJ1-2; no clear D. The CDR3 has 13 amino acids. V lost 6 bases to trimming and J lost 2 bases, with 10 bases between them. The germline CDR1 and CDR2 sequences are MGHRA and YSYEKL. The CDR3 bases are TGCGCCAGCAGACCCCCAGGCAACTATGGCTACACCTTC. This encodes CASRPPGNYGYTF.

This rearrangement joins TRBV29-1 to TRBJ1-1; D may be TRBD1 (6 bases). Germline CDR1 SQVTM, CDR2 ANQGSEA. CDR3 length: 13 amino acids. With 6 bases removed from V and 6 bases from J, the gap between germline ends came to 17 bases. This CDR3 is CSVETGSVSEAFF. The CDR3 DNA follows: TGCAGCGTAGAGACAGGCTCGGTCTCTGAAGCTTTCTTT.

This chain uses TRBV5-1 with TRBJ2-3; 8 nucleotides line up with TRBD2. Unmatched junction bases numbered 9, after V lost 4 bases and J lost 2 bases. The length of the CDR3 is 16 residues. The germline V gene has CDR1 SGHRS and CDR2 YFSETQ. In DNA form, the CDR3 reads TGCGCCAGCAGCCGGCGGGGGGCAGCGTTCACAGATACGCAGTATTTT. Translated: CASSRRGAAFTDTQYF.

The rearrangement links TRBV29-1 to TRBJ2-1, with 11 positions matching TRBD1. Trimming took 4 bases from V and 2 from J; bases not matched to a gene: 1. CDR1 and CDR2 (germline): SQVTM, ANQGSEA. This CDR3 is 14 amino acids long. CDR3 in DNA: TGCAGCGTTGGGGGACAGGGGGCCTACAATGAGCAGTTCTTC. It translates to CSVGGQGAYNEQFF.

The count of this clone is one. V is TRBV29-1 and J is TRBJ2-2, with D unresolved. The V end was cut by 4 bases, the J end by 5 bases, with 17 bases between. This CDR3 is 15 amino acids long. Germline-derived CDR1 and CDR2 are SQVTM and ANQGSEA. The chain's CDR3 is CSVAALRSSTGELFF. Here the CDR3 DNA reads TGCAGCGTTGCCGCCCTGAGGTCCTCAACCGGGGAGCTGTTTTTT.

V gene TRBV28 combines with J gene TRBJ1-4, with 7 nucleotides matching TRBD1. Trimming at V came to 4 bases and at J to 0 bases, leaving 8 bases not matched to a gene. Germline V CDR1 and CDR2: MDHEN, SYDVKM. The CDR3 extends over 17 amino acids. CDR3 DNA sequence: TGTGCCAGCAGTTCTTACAGGGGCCAGACAACTAATGAAAAACTGTTTTTT. It yields the protein CASSSYRGQTTNEKLFF.